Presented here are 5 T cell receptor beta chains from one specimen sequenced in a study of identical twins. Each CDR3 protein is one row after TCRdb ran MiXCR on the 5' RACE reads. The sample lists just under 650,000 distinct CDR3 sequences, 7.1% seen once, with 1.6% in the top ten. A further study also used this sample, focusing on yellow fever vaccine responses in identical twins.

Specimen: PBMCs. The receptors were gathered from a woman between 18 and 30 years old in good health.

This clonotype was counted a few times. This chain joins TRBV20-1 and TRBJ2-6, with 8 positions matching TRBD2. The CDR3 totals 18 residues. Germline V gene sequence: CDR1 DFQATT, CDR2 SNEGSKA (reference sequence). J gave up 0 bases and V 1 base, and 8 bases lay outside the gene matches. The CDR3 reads CSARVSGKGSSGANVLTF. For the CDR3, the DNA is TGCAGTGCTAGAGTTAGCGGGAAGGGTTCCTCTGGGGCCAACGTCCTGACTTTC.

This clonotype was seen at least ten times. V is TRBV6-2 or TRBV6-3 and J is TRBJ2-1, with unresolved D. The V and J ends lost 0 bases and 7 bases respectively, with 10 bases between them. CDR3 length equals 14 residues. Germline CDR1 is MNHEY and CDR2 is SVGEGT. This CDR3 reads CASSYSLGVNEQFF. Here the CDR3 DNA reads TGTGCCAGCAGTTACTCCCTAGGTGTGAATGAGCAGTTCTTC.

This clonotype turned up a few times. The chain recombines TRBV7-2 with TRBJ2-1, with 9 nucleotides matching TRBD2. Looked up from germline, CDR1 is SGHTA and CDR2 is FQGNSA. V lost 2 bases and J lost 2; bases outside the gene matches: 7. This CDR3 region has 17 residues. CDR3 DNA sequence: TGTGCCAGCAGCTTAACCCGTAGGACTAGCGCCTACAATGAGCAGTTCTTC. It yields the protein CASSLTRRTSAYNEQFF.

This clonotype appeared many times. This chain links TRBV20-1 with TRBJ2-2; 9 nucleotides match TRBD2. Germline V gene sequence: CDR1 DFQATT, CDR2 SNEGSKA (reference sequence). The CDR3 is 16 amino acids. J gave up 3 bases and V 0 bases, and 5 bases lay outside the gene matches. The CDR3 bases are TGCAGTGCTAGAGATGGCCTAGCGGGGCACACCGGGGAGCTGTTTTTT. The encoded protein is CSARDGLAGHTGELFF.

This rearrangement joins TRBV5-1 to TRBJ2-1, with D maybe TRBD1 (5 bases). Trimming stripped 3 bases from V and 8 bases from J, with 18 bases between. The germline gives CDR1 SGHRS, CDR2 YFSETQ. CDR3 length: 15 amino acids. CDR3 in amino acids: CASSSTRSRGDEQFF. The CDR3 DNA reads TGCGCCAGCAGCTCAACCCGATCTAGGGGCGATGAGCAGTTCTTC.